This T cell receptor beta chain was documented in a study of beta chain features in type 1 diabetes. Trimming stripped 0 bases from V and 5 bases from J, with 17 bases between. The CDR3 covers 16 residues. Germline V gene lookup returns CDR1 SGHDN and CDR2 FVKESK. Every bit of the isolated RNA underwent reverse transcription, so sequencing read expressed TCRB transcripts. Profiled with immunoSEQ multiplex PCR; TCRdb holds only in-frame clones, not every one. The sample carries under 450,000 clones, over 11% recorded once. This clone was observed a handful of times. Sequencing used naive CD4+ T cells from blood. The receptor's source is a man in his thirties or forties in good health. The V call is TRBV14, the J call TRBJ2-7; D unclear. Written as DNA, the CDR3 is TGTGCCAGCAGCCAAGATCAGGAGTGGGGTGACGACGAGCAGTACGTC. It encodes CASSQDQEWGDDEQYV.